This is a list of T cell receptor beta chains from one sample in a study of T cells in tuberculosis. This table comes from immunoSEQ multiplex PCR, and its TCRdb copy is limited to in-frame clones, with some not included. This repertoire shows 70,000 to 95,000 clones, approximately 91% found once; its top ten account for 1.5% to 2%. Material for sequencing was CD1b-GMM tetramer-negative cells sorted from PBMCs. The receptors stem from an adult woman with latent tuberculosis. Each CDR3 is given with its conserved first and last residue. A D gene is named only where the DNA matches it firmly. Only part of the rows carry a size: once, few, many, or a class if the clone is expanded.

v_gene: TRBV7-9
d_gene: NA
abundance: few
j_gene: TRBJ1-3
CDR3aa: CASSSSQGGNTIYF
CDR3nt: TGTGCCAGCAGCTCATCACAGGGTGGGAACACCATATATTTT

v_gene: TRBV7-6
d_gene: NA
abundance: NA
j_gene: TRBJ1-5
CDR3aa: CASSKGYSNQPQHF
CDR3nt: TGTGCCAGCAGTAAGGGGTATAGCAATCAGCCCCAGCATTTT

v_gene: TRBV7-9
d_gene: NA
abundance: NA
j_gene: TRBJ1-6
CDR3aa: CASSLVVPNSPLHF
CDR3nt: TGTGCCAGCAGCTTAGTAGTCCCTAATTCACCCCTCCACTTT

v_gene: TRBV5-1
d_gene: TRBD1
abundance: NA
j_gene: TRBJ1-2
CDR3aa: CASRSRTGEGGYTF
CDR3nt: TGCGCCAGCCGATCCAGGACAGGGGAGGGGGGCTACACCTTC

v_gene: TRBV6-5
d_gene: TRBD1
abundance: NA
j_gene: TRBJ2-7
CDR3aa: CASRGTGTYEQYF
CDR3nt: TGTGCCAGCAGAGGGACAGGGACCTACGAGCAGTACTTC

v_gene: TRBV13
d_gene: NA
abundance: NA
j_gene: TRBJ1-2
CDR3aa: CASSFGGYGYTF
CDR3nt: TGTGCCAGCAGCTTTGGAGGGTATGGCTACACCTTC

v_gene: TRBV6-1
d_gene: TRBD1
abundance: NA
j_gene: TRBJ2-3
CDR3aa: CASSVSGTGPHTDTQYF
CDR3nt: TGTGCCAGCAGTGTATCCGGGACAGGGCCCCATACAGATACGCAGTATTTT

v_gene: TRBV28
d_gene: NA
abundance: NA
j_gene: TRBJ1-2
CDR3aa: CASSLGTDLSYTF
CDR3nt: TGTGCCAGCAGTTTAGGAACAGATCTCAGCTACACCTTC

v_gene: TRBV11-1
d_gene: NA
abundance: NA
j_gene: TRBJ2-3
CDR3aa: CASSFQVPDTQYF
CDR3nt: TGTGCCAGCAGCTTCCAGGTCCCAGATACGCAGTATTTT

v_gene: TRBV25-1
d_gene: TRBD2
abundance: NA
j_gene: TRBJ2-7
CDR3aa: CASTERTSGTFPPYEQYF
CDR3nt: TGTGCCAGCACCGAACGAACTAGCGGGACTTTCCCTCCCTACGAGCAGTACTTC

v_gene: TRBV18
d_gene: NA
abundance: NA
j_gene: TRBJ1-5
CDR3aa: CASSPDTSNQPQHF
CDR3nt: TGTGCCAGCTCACCGGACACTAGCAATCAGCCCCAGCATTTT

v_gene: TRBV6-4
d_gene: TRBD1
abundance: NA
j_gene: TRBJ1-6
CDR3aa: CASSEDRRGSPLHF
CDR3nt: TGTGCCAGCAGTGAGGACAGGCGGGGCTCACCCCTCCACTTT

v_gene: TRBV6-5
d_gene: NA
abundance: NA
j_gene: TRBJ1-6
CDR3aa: CASSLTQDYNSPLHF
CDR3nt: TGTGCCAGCAGTTTAACACAAGACTATAATTCACCCCTCCACTTT

v_gene: TRBV27
d_gene: TRBD2
abundance: once
j_gene: TRBJ2-1
CDR3aa: CASTPGSGGHEQFF
CDR3nt: TGTGCCAGCACCCCGGGGAGCGGGGGCCATGAGCAGTTCTTC

v_gene: TRBV11-2
d_gene: TRBD1
abundance: NA
j_gene: TRBJ2-7
CDR3aa: CASSPGQGREQYF
CDR3nt: TGTGCCAGCAGCCCGGGACAGGGAAGAGAGCAGTACTTC

v_gene: TRBV19
d_gene: TRBD1
abundance: NA
j_gene: TRBJ1-6
CDR3aa: CATGGTGTNNSPLHF
CDR3nt: TGTGCCACAGGGGGGACAGGGACGAATAATTCACCCCTCCACTTT

v_gene: TRBV28
d_gene: TRBD1
abundance: NA
j_gene: TRBJ1-2
CDR3aa: CATHRDRVYGYTF
CDR3nt: TGTGCCACCCACCGGGACAGGGTCTATGGCTACACCTTC

v_gene: TRBV6-5
d_gene: NA
abundance: NA
j_gene: TRBJ2-7
CDR3aa: CASSPGVRKDYEQYF
CDR3nt: TGTGCCAGCAGCCCAGGGGTTCGGAAGGACTACGAGCAGTACTTC

v_gene: TRBV7-9
d_gene: NA
abundance: NA
j_gene: TRBJ1-5
CDR3aa: CASSLNRDQPQHF
CDR3nt: TGTGCCAGCAGCTTAAACAGGGATCAGCCCCAGCATTTT

v_gene: TRBV5-8
d_gene: NA
abundance: NA
j_gene: TRBJ1-4
CDR3aa: CASSLGGRVSATNEKLFF
CDR3nt: TGTGCCAGCAGCTTGGGGGGCAGGGTCAGTGCAACTAATGAAAAACTGTTTTTT

v_gene: TRBV5-6
d_gene: NA
abundance: NA
j_gene: TRBJ2-5
CDR3aa: CASSLKRRGETQYF
CDR3nt: TGTGCCAGCAGCTTGAAACGGAGAGGAGAGACCCAGTACTTC

v_gene: TRBV7-6
d_gene: NA
abundance: once
j_gene: TRBJ1-6
CDR3aa: CASSLDSPLNSPLHF
CDR3nt: TGTGCCAGCAGCTTAGATAGTCCTCTTAACTCACCCCTCCACTTT

v_gene: TRBV4-1
d_gene: TRBD2
abundance: once
j_gene: TRBJ2-2
CDR3aa: CASSQGERGRAWTGELFF
CDR3nt: TGCGCCAGCAGCCAGGGGGAGCGGGGGAGGGCTTGGACCGGGGAGCTGTTTTTT

v_gene: TRBV18
d_gene: NA
abundance: NA
j_gene: TRBJ2-5
CDR3aa: CASSPSSGETQYF
CDR3nt: TGTGCCAGCTCACCATCCAGCGGGGAGACCCAGTACTTC

v_gene: TRBV6-5
d_gene: NA
abundance: NA
j_gene: TRBJ1-3
CDR3aa: CASSRRDISGNTIYF
CDR3nt: TGTGCCAGCAGCCGCCGGGACATCTCTGGAAACACCATATATTTT

v_gene: TRBV13
d_gene: NA
abundance: NA
j_gene: TRBJ2-2
CDR3aa: CASSPKRGTGELFF
CDR3nt: TGTGCCAGCAGCCCAAAACGGGGGACCGGGGAGCTGTTTTTT

v_gene: TRBV5-4
d_gene: NA
abundance: NA
j_gene: TRBJ2-3
CDR3aa: CASSLGGDQYF
CDR3nt: TGTGCCAGCAGCTTGGGGGGGGATCAGTATTTT

v_gene: TRBV16
d_gene: TRBD2
abundance: NA
j_gene: TRBJ2-5
CDR3aa: CASSRRLAGGPETQYF
CDR3nt: TGTGCCAGCAGCCGAAGACTAGCGGGGGGGCCCGAGACCCAGTACTTC

v_gene: TRBV5-5
d_gene: TRBD1
abundance: NA
j_gene: TRBJ1-2
CDR3aa: CASSSETGTATPHF
CDR3nt: TGTGCCAGCAGCTCAGAGACCGGGACAGCCACACCTCACTTC

v_gene: TRBV6-1
d_gene: NA
abundance: NA
j_gene: TRBJ1-3
CDR3aa: CASSEHKGEAGNTIYF
CDR3nt: TGTGCCAGCAGTGAACATAAGGGGGAAGCTGGAAACACCATATATTTT

v_gene: TRBV11-2
d_gene: NA
abundance: NA
j_gene: TRBJ2-7
CDR3aa: CASSLDLGTLTYEQYF
CDR3nt: TGTGCCAGCAGCTTAGATCTAGGGACACTAACCTACGAGCAGTACTTC

v_gene: TRBV27
d_gene: NA
abundance: NA
j_gene: TRBJ2-1
CDR3aa: CASSFDGVAGARYEQFF
CDR3nt: TGTGCCAGCAGTTTTGATGGGGTAGCAGGGGCAAGGTATGAGCAGTTCTTC

v_gene: TRBV6-1
d_gene: TRBD1
abundance: NA
j_gene: TRBJ1-2
CDR3aa: CASSGRQGPHRSYGYTF
CDR3nt: TGTGCCAGCAGTGGCCGACAGGGGCCCCACCGGTCCTATGGCTACACCTTC

v_gene: TRBV7-9
d_gene: TRBD1
abundance: NA
j_gene: TRBJ1-1
CDR3aa: CASSAPDRANTEAFF
CDR3nt: TGTGCCAGCAGCGCCCCGGACAGGGCGAACACTGAAGCTTTCTTT

v_gene: TRBV11-2
d_gene: NA
abundance: NA
j_gene: TRBJ1-3
CDR3aa: CASNLRTDTIYF
CDR3nt: TGTGCCAGCAACCTTAGAACGGACACCATATATTTT

v_gene: TRBV6-5
d_gene: TRBD2
abundance: NA
j_gene: TRBJ2-5
CDR3aa: CASRSGGRQETQYF
CDR3nt: TGTGCCAGCAGAAGCGGGGGGCGCCAAGAGACCCAGTACTTC

v_gene: TRBV21-1
d_gene: NA
abundance: NA
j_gene: TRBJ1-4
CDR3aa: CASSRQESTNEKLFF
CDR3nt: TGTGCCAGCAGCCGACAGGAGTCAACTAATGAAAAACTGTTTTTT

v_gene: TRBV19
d_gene: NA
abundance: NA
j_gene: TRBJ2-1
CDR3aa: CASSIQGQTNEQFF
CDR3nt: TGTGCCAGTAGTATACAGGGACAAACCAATGAGCAGTTCTTC

v_gene: TRBV9
d_gene: NA
abundance: NA
j_gene: TRBJ2-6
CDR3aa: CASSVVIRAGSGANVLTF
CDR3nt: TGTGCCAGCAGCGTAGTAATTAGGGCGGGTTCTGGGGCCAACGTCCTGACTTTC

v_gene: TRBV5-4
d_gene: TRBD1
abundance: NA
j_gene: TRBJ2-3
CDR3aa: CASSTDRATDTQYF
CDR3nt: TGTGCCAGCAGCACGGACAGGGCGACAGATACGCAGTATTTT

v_gene: TRBV28
d_gene: NA
abundance: NA
j_gene: TRBJ1-2
CDR3aa: CASSRPTGAGGGYTF
CDR3nt: TGTGCCAGCAGTCGACCAACCGGGGCGGGGGGTGGCTACACCTTC

v_gene: TRBV27
d_gene: NA
abundance: NA
j_gene: TRBJ1-5
CDR3aa: CASRSLGDPSNQPQHF
CDR3nt: TGTGCCAGCAGGTCCTTGGGAGACCCTAGCAATCAGCCCCAGCATTTT

v_gene: TRBV7-8
d_gene: NA
abundance: NA
j_gene: TRBJ2-7
CDR3aa: CASSLDRVPPYEQYF
CDR3nt: TGTGCCAGCAGCTTAGACAGGGTACCCCCCTACGAGCAGTACTTC

v_gene: TRBV19
d_gene: TRBD1
abundance: NA
j_gene: TRBJ1-2
CDR3aa: CASRGQSYGYTF
CDR3nt: TGTGCCAGTAGGGGACAGTCATATGGCTACACCTTC

v_gene: TRBV29-1
d_gene: TRBD2
abundance: NA
j_gene: TRBJ2-3
CDR3aa: CSVVWRGGGDTQYF
CDR3nt: TGCAGCGTTGTTTGGCGGGGCGGGGGAGATACGCAGTATTTT

v_gene: TRBV28
d_gene: TRBD1
abundance: once
j_gene: TRBJ2-5
CDR3aa: CASSSLGQETQYF
CDR3nt: TGTGCCAGCAGTTCGTTGGGACAGGAGACCCAGTACTTC

v_gene: TRBV15
d_gene: NA
abundance: NA
j_gene: TRBJ2-5
CDR3aa: CATSSVQETQYF
CDR3nt: TGTGCCACCAGCAGTGTACAAGAGACCCAGTACTTC

v_gene: TRBV28
d_gene: TRBD2
abundance: NA
j_gene: TRBJ2-1
CDR3aa: CASSSPGGGFEQFF
CDR3nt: TGTGCCAGCAGTTCCCCCGGGGGGGGGTTTGAGCAGTTCTTC

v_gene: TRBV5-1
d_gene: NA
abundance: NA
j_gene: TRBJ1-1
CDR3aa: CASSPNIGGMETEAFF
CDR3nt: TGCGCCAGCAGCCCTAATATCGGGGGGATGGAGACTGAAGCTTTCTTT

v_gene: TRBV7-2
d_gene: TRBD2
abundance: NA
j_gene: TRBJ2-7
CDR3aa: CASSLTGGSYEQYF
CDR3nt: TGTGCCAGCAGCTTAACGGGGGGGTCCTACGAGCAGTACTTC

v_gene: TRBV27
d_gene: TRBD1
abundance: NA
j_gene: TRBJ2-7
CDR3aa: CASSPPRGDRNYEQYF
CDR3nt: TGTGCCAGCAGCCCTCCCCGAGGGGACAGGAACTACGAGCAGTACTTC

v_gene: TRBV7-7
d_gene: NA
abundance: NA
j_gene: TRBJ2-5
CDR3aa: CASSSRVAETQYF
CDR3nt: TGTGCTAGCAGCTCCAGGGTGGCGGAGACCCAGTACTTC

v_gene: TRBV6-4
d_gene: TRBD1
abundance: few
j_gene: TRBJ1-2
CDR3aa: CASSDGGTGPGYTF
CDR3nt: TGTGCCAGCAGCGACGGCGGGACAGGCCCTGGCTACACCTTC

v_gene: TRBV6-1
d_gene: NA
abundance: NA
j_gene: TRBJ1-1
CDR3aa: CASSIGGWAFF
CDR3nt: TGTGCCAGCAGTATCGGAGGGTGGGCTTTCTTT

v_gene: TRBV2
d_gene: TRBD2
abundance: NA
j_gene: TRBJ2-1
CDR3aa: CASTKRVAGGPYNEQFF
CDR3nt: TGTGCCAGCACCAAAAGAGTAGCGGGGGGGCCTTACAATGAGCAGTTCTTC